This TCR beta chain was recovered during a study of neurological immune-mediated disorders. This clonotype showed up many times. TCRdb itself ran the 5' RACE reads through MiXCR, one entry per CDR3 protein. The sample consists of fewer than 50,000 distinct CDR3 sequences, about 15% of them appearing once. Input material: CD4+ T cells from blood. The receptor was isolated from a woman aged 60 to 75 with HTLV-1-associated myelopathy (HAM/TSP).

The CDR3 protein is CSARARLAGSTDTQYF. The CDR3 DNA follows: TGCAGTGCTAGAGCCCGACTAGCGGGGAGCACAGATACGCAGTATTTT. This chain links TRBV20-1 with TRBJ2-3, with TRBD2 matching over 11 bases. The germline V gene encodes CDR1 DFQATT and CDR2 SNEGSKA (reference sequence). This CDR3 is built from 16 residues. With 1 base clipped from V and 0 bases from J, the junction kept 3 bases outside the gene matches.